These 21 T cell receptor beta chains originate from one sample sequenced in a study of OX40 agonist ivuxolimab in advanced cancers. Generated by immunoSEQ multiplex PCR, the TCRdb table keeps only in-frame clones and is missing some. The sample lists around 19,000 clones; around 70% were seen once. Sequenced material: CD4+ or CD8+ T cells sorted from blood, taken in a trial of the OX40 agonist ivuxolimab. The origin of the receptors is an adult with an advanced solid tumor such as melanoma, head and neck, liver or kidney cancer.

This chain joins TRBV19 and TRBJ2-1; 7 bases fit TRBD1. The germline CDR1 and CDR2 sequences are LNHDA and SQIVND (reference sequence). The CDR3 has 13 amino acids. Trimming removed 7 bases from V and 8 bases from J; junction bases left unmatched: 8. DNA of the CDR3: TGTGCCAGTACGCGGCAGGGGGTCGATGAGCAGTTCTTC. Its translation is CASTRQGVDEQFF.

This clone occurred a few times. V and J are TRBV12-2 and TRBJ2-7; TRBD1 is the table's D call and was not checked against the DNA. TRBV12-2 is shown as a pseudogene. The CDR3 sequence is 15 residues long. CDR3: CASRFNRDRGYEQYF. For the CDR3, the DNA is TGTGCAAGTCGCTTCAACCGGGACAGAGGATACGAGCAGTACTTC.

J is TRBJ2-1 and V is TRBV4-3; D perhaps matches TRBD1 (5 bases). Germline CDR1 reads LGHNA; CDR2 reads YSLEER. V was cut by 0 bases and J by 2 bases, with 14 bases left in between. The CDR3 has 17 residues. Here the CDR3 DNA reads TGCGCCAGCAGCCAAGAGGTCTTCGGACAACCCTACAATGAGCAGTTCTTC. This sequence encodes CASSQEVFGQPYNEQFF.

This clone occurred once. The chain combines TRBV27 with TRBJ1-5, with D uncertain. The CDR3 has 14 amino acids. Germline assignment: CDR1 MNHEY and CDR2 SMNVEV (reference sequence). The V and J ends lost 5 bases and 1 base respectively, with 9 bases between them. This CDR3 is CASSLVGSNQPQHF. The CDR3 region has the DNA TGTGCCAGCAGTCTCGTGGGGAGCAATCAGCCCCAGCATTTT.

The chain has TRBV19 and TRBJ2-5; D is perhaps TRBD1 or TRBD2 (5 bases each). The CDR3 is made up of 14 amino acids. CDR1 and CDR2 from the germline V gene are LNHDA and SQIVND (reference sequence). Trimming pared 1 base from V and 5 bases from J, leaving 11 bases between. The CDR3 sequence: CASSIVAGTETQYF. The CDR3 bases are TGTGCCAGTAGTATAGTGGCAGGGACGGAGACCCAGTACTTC.

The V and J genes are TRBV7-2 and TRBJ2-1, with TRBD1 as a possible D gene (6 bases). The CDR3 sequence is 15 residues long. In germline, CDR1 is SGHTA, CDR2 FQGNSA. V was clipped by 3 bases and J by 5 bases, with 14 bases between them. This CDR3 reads CASSFGWDTNNEQFF. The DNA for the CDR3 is TGTGCCAGCAGCTTTGGATGGGACACCAACAATGAGCAGTTCTTC.

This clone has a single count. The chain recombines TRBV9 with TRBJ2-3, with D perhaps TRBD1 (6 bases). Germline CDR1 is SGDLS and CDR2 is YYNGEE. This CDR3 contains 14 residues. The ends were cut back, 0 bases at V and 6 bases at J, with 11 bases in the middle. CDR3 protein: CASSVDRVSDTQYF. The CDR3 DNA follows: TGTGCCAGCAGCGTAGACAGGGTCTCGGATACGCAGTATTTT.

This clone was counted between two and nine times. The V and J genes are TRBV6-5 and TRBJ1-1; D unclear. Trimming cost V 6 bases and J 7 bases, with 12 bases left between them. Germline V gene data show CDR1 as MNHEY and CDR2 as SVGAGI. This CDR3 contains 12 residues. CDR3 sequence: CASRWATIEAFF. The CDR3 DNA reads TGTGCCAGCAGGTGGGCCACGATTGAAGCTTTCTTT.

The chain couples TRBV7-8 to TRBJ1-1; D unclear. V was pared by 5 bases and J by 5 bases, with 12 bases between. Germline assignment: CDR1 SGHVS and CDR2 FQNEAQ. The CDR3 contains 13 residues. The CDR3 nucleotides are TGTGCCAGCAGCCGCGTTGGGCAAACTGAAGCTTTCTTT. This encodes CASSRVGQTEAFF.

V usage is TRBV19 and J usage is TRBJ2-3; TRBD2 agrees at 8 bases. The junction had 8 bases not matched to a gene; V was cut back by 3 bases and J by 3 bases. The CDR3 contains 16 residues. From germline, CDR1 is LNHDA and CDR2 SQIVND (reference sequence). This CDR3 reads CASSIREGWATDTQYF. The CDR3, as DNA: TGTGCCAGTAGTATTCGGGAGGGGTGGGCGACAGATACGCAGTATTTT. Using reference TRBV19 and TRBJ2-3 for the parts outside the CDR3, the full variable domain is DGGITQSPKYLFRKEGQNVTLSCEQNLNHDAMYWYRQDPGQGLRLIYYSQIVNDFQKGDIAEGYSVSREKKESFPLTVTSAQKNPTAFYLCASSIREGWATDTQYFGPGTRLTVL.

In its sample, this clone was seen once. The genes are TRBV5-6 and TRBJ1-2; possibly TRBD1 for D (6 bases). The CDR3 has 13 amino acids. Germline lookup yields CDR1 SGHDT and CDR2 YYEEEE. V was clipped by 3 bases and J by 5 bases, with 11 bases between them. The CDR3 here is CASSSGQQYGYTF. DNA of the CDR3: TGTGCCAGCAGCTCCGGACAGCAGTATGGCTACACCTTC.

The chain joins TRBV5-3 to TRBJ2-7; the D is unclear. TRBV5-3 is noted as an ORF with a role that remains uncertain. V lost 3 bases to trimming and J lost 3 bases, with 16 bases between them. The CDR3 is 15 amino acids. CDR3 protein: CARSYGRAGYYEQYF. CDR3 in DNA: TGTGCCAGAAGCTATGGAAGGGCAGGTTACTACGAGCAGTACTTC.

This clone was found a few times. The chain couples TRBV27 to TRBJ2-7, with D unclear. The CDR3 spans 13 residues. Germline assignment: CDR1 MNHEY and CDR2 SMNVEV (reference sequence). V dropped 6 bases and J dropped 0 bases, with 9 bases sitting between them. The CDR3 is CASSQTPSYEQYF. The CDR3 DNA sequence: TGTGCCAGCAGCCAGACCCCCTCCTACGAGCAGTACTTC.

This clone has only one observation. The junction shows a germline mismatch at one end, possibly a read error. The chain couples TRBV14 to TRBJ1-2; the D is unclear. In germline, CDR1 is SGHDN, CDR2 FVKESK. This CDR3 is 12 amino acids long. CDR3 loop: CASSPWNYGHTF. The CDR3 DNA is TGTGCCAGCAGCCCTTGGAACTATGGCCACACCTTC.

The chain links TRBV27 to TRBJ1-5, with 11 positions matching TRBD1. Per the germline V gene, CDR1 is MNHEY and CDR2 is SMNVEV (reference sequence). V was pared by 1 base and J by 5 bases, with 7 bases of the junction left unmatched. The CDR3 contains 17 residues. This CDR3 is CASSLYWTGGSDQPQHF. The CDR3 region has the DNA TGTGCCAGCAGTTTATATTGGACAGGGGGCTCCGATCAGCCCCAGCATTTT.

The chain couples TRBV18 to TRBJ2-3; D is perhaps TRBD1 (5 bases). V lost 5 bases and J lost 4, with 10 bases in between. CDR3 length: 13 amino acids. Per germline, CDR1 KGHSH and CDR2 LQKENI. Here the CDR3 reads CASSSLGADTQYF. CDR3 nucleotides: TGTGCCAGCTCATCCTTAGGGGCAGATACGCAGTATTTT. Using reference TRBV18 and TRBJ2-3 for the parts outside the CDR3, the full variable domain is NAGVMQNPRHLVRRRGQEARLRCSPMKGHSHVYWYRQLPEEGLKFMVYLQKENIIDESGMPKERFSAEFPKEGPSILRIQQVVRGDSAAYFCASSSLGADTQYFGPGTRLTVL.

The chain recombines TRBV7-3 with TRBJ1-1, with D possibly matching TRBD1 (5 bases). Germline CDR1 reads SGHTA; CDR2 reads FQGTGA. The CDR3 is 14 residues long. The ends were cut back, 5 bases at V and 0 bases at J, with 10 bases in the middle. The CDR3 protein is CASSQGQMNTEAFF. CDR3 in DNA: TGTGCCAGCAGCCAAGGACAAATGAACACTGAAGCTTTCTTT.

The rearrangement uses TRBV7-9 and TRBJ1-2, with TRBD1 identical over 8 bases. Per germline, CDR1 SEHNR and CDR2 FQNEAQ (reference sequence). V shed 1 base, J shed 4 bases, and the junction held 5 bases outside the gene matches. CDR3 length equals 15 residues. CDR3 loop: CASSLDQGASYGYTF. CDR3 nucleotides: TGTGCCAGCAGCTTAGATCAGGGGGCAAGCTATGGCTACACCTTC.

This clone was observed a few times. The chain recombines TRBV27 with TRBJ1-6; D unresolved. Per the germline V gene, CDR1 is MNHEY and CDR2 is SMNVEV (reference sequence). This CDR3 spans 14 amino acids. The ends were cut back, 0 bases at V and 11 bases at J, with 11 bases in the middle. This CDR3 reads CASSLSRQSTPLHF. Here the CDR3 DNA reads TGTGCCAGCAGTTTATCGCGGCAGAGTACACCCCTCCACTTT.

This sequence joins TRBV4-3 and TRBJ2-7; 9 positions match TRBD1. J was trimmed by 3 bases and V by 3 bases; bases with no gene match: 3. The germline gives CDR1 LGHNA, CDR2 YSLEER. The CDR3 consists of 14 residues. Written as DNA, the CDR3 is TGCGCCAGCAGCCAGGACAGGGGTCTCTACGAGCAGTACTTC. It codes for CASSQDRGLYEQYF.

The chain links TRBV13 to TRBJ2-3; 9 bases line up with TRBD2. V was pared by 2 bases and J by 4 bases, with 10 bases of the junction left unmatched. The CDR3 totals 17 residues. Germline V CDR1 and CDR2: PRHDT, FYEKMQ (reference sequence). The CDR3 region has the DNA TGTGCCAGCAGCTTATGGGGTAGCGGGAGTTTGTCAGATACGCAGTATTTT. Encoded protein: CASSLWGSGSLSDTQYF.